The source of this T cell receptor beta chain is a study of T cell repertoires in cytomegalovirus infection. Overall study context: CMV infection together with matching HLA type was indicated by public TCR beta signatures.

TCRdb re-called the reads through MiXCR, storing one row per CDR3 protein. The sample has 150,000 to 200,000 distinct CDR3 sequences; 25% to 30% are singletons. The trim removed 4 bases at V and 4 bases at J, leaving 7 bases unmatched. Germline loops: CDR1 SNHLY, CDR2 FYNNEI. This CDR3 is 14 amino acids long. The sequence was collected from a human donor in good health (CMV status not recorded). Some clones in this sample may be carry-over from other donors' samples. The chain joins TRBV2 to TRBJ2-7; TRBD1 aligns across 7 bases. The material sequenced was PBMCs. Written as DNA, the CDR3 is TGTGCCAGCAGTGCTCGACAGGGATCGTACGAGCAGTACTTC. Encoded protein: CASSARQGSYEQYF.